These 8 T cell receptor beta chains were sequenced from one sample in a study of long-term antiretroviral therapy in people with HIV. Researchers ran immunoSEQ v3.0 at survey level. Sequencing used immunoSEQ multiplex PCR; TCRdb keeps in-frame clones, though not all of them. In the table there are about 33,000 clones, roughly 80% of which are singletons. This specimen was unsorted PBMCs, taken 2 years after starting antiretroviral therapy. The source is a woman aged 45-59 years with HIV.

J is TRBJ1-6 and V is TRBV7-2; D is unclear. V was clipped by 5 bases and J by 5 bases, with 13 bases between them. Germline CDR1 SGHTA, CDR2 FQGNSA. This CDR3 is built from 15 residues. As DNA, the CDR3 is TGTGCCAGCAGCGCTGGACGGAGCAATAATTCACCCCTCCACTTT. Translation: CASSAGRSNNSPLHF.

This chain connects TRBV7-9 to TRBJ1-1, with D unclear. The V end lost 3 bases, the J end lost 1 base, and 6 bases lay between the germline ends. Germline values: CDR1 SEHNR, CDR2 FQNEAQ (reference sequence). The CDR3 covers 13 residues. As DNA, the CDR3 is TGTGCCAGCAGCTTTGGCGAGAACACTGAAGCTTTCTTT. Translated, it gives CASSFGENTEAFF.

The chain carries TRBV30 and TRBJ2-3; no definite D call. Germline V gives CDR1 GTSNPN, CDR2 SVGIG (reference sequence). CDR3 length: 11 residues. The V end lost 1 base, the J end lost 9 bases, and 8 bases lay between the germline ends. CDR3 amino acids: CAWSDWVTQYF. CDR3 nucleotide sequence: TGTGCCTGGAGTGATTGGGTCACGCAGTATTTT. The full variable domain, its missing parts supplied by reference TRBV30 and TRBJ2-3, is SQTIHQWPATLVQPVGSPLSLECTVEGTSNPNLYWYRQAAGRGLQLLFYSVGIGQISSEVPQNLSASRPQDRQFILSSKKLLLSDSGFYLCAWSDWVTQYFGPGTRLTVL.

This chain connects TRBV5-1 to TRBJ2-2; a weak D match, TRBD2 (6 bases). Germline CDR1 SGHRS, CDR2 YFSETQ. V was pared by 3 bases and J by 9 bases, with 18 bases between. This CDR3 region has 15 residues. For the CDR3, the DNA is TGCGCCAGCAGCTCCGGGACTGGGGGAGGCCGGGAGCTGTTTTTT. Residues: CASSSGTGGGRELFF.

This chain connects TRBV4-2 to TRBJ2-2; D is unresolved. The length of the CDR3 is 17 residues. Trimming took off 0 bases at V and 7 bases at J, with 18 bases between the two ends. CDR1 LGHNA and CDR2 YNFKEQ come from the germline V gene. CDR3 DNA sequence: TGTGCCAGCAGCCAAGATCTCCCCCTCTCTCCGGGCGGGGAGCTGTTTTTT. Protein: CASSQDLPLSPGGELFF.

This clone was seen a handful of times. The rearrangement uses TRBV7-2 and TRBJ2-3, with TRBD2 matching over 11 bases. The J segment lost 4 bases and the V segment lost 5 bases, leaving 5 bases of the junction unmatched. Looked up from germline, CDR1 is SGHTA and CDR2 is FQGNSA. CDR3 length equals 15 residues. The CDR3 DNA sequence: TGTGCCAGCAGCGGGACTAGCGGATCAGCAGATACGCAGTATTTT. Translation gives CASSGTSGSADTQYF.

The rearrangement uses TRBV7-2 and TRBJ2-5; D is unclear. Trimming took off 0 bases at V and 0 bases at J, with 5 bases between the two ends. Germline V gene data show CDR1 as SGHTA and CDR2 as FQGNSA. This CDR3 is built from 14 residues. In DNA, the CDR3 is TGTGCCAGCAGCTTAGCGGGGTACCAAGAGACCCAGTACTTC. Translating it yields CASSLAGYQETQYF.

The rearrangement links TRBV6-1 to TRBJ2-7; possibly TRBD1 for D (6 bases). Germline V gene sequence: CDR1 MNHNS, CDR2 SASEGT. The CDR3 runs to 15 residues. The V end was cut by 3 bases, the J end by 5 bases, with 17 bases between. CDR3 DNA: TGTGCCAGCAGTGAGAGAGGTAACAGGGTCCACGAGCAGTACGTC. Protein: CASSERGNRVHEQYV.